Below, 2 T cell receptor beta chains from the same sample are listed, as sequenced in a study of tumor-infiltrating lymphocytes in localized non-small cell lung cancer (dated by TCRdb to the early 2020s). Receptor amplification or capture employed the immunoSEQ multiplex PCR assay. TCRdb obtained this table from immuneACCESS and retained in-frame rearrangements with V and J assigned. These tables miss some clones; where compared with another copy, unresolved V genes account for less than half of the shortfall, and the remainder is unexplained. The sample has about 16,000 clones on record, around 76% of them singletons. The top ten hold around 10% of the sample. The sequenced sample was lung tumor tissue. The receptors were sampled from a human donor with non-small cell lung cancer.

This clone was counted a few times. The chain joins TRBV5-1 to TRBJ1-1, with D uncertain. The CDR3 sequence is 13 residues long. Between the trimmed V and J ends, which lost 0 bases and 1 base, there was a span of 4 bases. Germline values: CDR1 SGHRS, CDR2 YFSETQ. The CDR3 is CASSLGANTEAFF. The CDR3 DNA sequence: TGCGCCAGCAGCTTGGGGGCGAACACTGAAGCTTTCTTT.

The chain uses TRBV30 and TRBJ2-1, with a weak D call TRBD1 (5 bases). The germline V and J ends were trimmed by 8 bases and 5 bases, with 16 bases remaining between them. The CDR3 runs 13 residues. Germline CDR1 reads GTSNPN; CDR2 reads SVGIG (reference sequence). The CDR3 reads CASRGINHNEQFF. DNA for the CDR3: TGTGCCAGTAGGGGTATCAACCACAATGAGCAGTTCTTC.